The 30 T cell receptor beta chains listed next were all sequenced from one sample in a study of human T cells and chemical hapten exposure. Time point denoted: patch test 1, 2 weeks after DPC sensitization. Treatment in this sample: therapeutic diphenylcyclopropenone sensitization with weekly scalp DPC. MiXCR was run by TCRdb on the RACE reads, yielding one entry per CDR3 protein. Of 75,000 to 90,000 distinct CDR3 sequences in the sample, approximately 12% were seen once. The sample consisted of whole blood, taken in connection with sensitization to the hapten diphenylcyclopropenone (DPC). The receptor set was obtained from a woman aged 55 to 70 with alopecia areata. Some clones in this sample may be carry-over from other donors' samples.

V gene TRBV6-6 combines with J gene TRBJ2-5; D is unclear. The CDR3 contains 14 residues. The germline CDR1 and CDR2 sequences are MNHNY and SVGAGI (reference sequence). V was cut by 0 bases and J by 4 bases, with 9 bases left in between. The CDR3, as DNA: TGTGCCAGCAGTTACTCTGGCAGCGCAGAGACCCAGTACTTC. It yields the protein CASSYSGSAETQYF.

The chain employs TRBV2 and TRBJ2-3; 8 bases are a match to TRBD1. The germline V gene has CDR1 SNHLY and CDR2 FYNNEI. The CDR3 covers 18 residues. V shed 5 bases, J shed 0 bases, and the junction held 13 bases outside the gene matches. In nucleotides, the CDR3 is TGTGCCAGCAGTCCGACAGGGGCCGTGCAGTTAAGCACAGATACGCAGTATTTT. As protein: CASSPTGAVQLSTDTQYF.

This clonotype has only a few counts. The chain is built from TRBV11-2 and TRBJ2-1; 8 bases align to TRBD1. Germline trimming cut 3 bases from V and 16 bases from J; bases unmatched to any gene: 8. The germline V gene has CDR1 SGHAT and CDR2 FQNNGV. The CDR3 contains 12 residues. Here the CDR3 DNA reads TGTGCCAGCAGCTTCATGGGGACAGGTTACTTCTTC. Amino acid sequence: CASSFMGTGYFF.

This clonotype has a handful of counts. The chain recombines TRBV18 with TRBJ1-1; D is undetermined. Trimming removed 5 bases from V and 1 base from J, with 14 bases in between. The germline V gene has CDR1 KGHSH and CDR2 LQKENI. This CDR3 spans 15 amino acids. The CDR3 DNA reads TGTGCCAGCTCAGAAGCCTCCGGGAAGAACACTGAAGCTTTCTTT. This translates into CASSEASGKNTEAFF.

Details on this clonotype: This may be a read error, as it is one base from a much larger clone. The rearrangement links TRBV18 to TRBJ2-1; D possibly uses TRBD1 or TRBD2 (6 bases each). The CDR3 consists of 15 residues. Germline assignment: CDR1 KGHSH and CDR2 LQKENI. The CDR3 region is CVSSPRGVPLTEQFF. Written as DNA, the CDR3 is TGTGTCAGCTCACCAAGGGGGGTCCCATTGACGGAGCAGTTCTTC. The variable domain in full, completed from reference TRBV18 and TRBJ2-1, reads NAGVMQNPRHLVRRRGQEARLRCSPMKGHSHVYWYRQLPEEGLKFMVYLQKENIIDESGMPKERFSAEFPKEGPSILRIQQVVRGDSAAYFCVSSPRGVPLTEQFFGPGTRLTVL.

The chain uses TRBV20-1 and TRBJ2-5; 11 bases fit TRBD2. This CDR3 spans 16 amino acids. In germline, CDR1 is DFQATT, CDR2 SNEGSKA (reference sequence). Trimming at V came to 1 base and at J to 4 bases, leaving 8 bases not matched to a gene. DNA of the CDR3: TGCAGTGCTAGAGCTCCCGGGACTAGCGGAGGAGAGACCCAGTACTTC. This encodes CSARAPGTSGGETQYF.

CDR3 loop: CASSVRDRTYEQYF. CDR3 nucleotide sequence: TGTGCCAGCAGCGTCCGGGACAGAACCTACGAGCAGTACTTC. The rearrangement uses TRBV11-3 and TRBJ2-7; 7 bases are shared with TRBD1. The germline V gene encodes CDR1 SGHNT and CDR2 YENEEA. V was clipped by 5 bases and J by 2 bases; unmatched bases: 6. CDR3 length: 14 residues.

A few counts support this clonotype. The rearrangement uses TRBV2 and TRBJ1-2, with a weak D call TRBD1 (6 bases). The CDR3 spans 15 residues. Between the trimmed V and J ends, which lost 6 bases and 6 bases, there was a span of 20 bases. Germline CDR1 reads SNHLY; CDR2 reads FYNNEI. The CDR3 region has the DNA TGTGCCAGCAGAGGCCCAATTCAGGGGTGGAATGGCTACACCTTC. It translates to CASRGPIQGWNGYTF.

This clonotype was picked up a small number of times. The rearrangement links TRBV5-1 to TRBJ2-2; possible D gene TRBD2, 6 bases. V shed 5 bases and J shed 0 bases, with 11 bases lying between them. Germline V lookup: CDR1 SGHRS, CDR2 YFSETQ. The CDR3 extends over 15 amino acids. The CDR3 coding sequence is TGCGCCAGCAGGGGCGGGGCCGCGAACACCGGGGAGCTGTTTTTT. Protein: CASRGGAANTGELFF. The full variable domain, in which reference TRBV5-1 and TRBJ2-2 provide the parts outside the CDR3, is KAGVTQTPRYLIKTRGQQVTLSCSPISGHRSVSWYQQTPGQGLQFLFEYFSETQRNKGNFPGRFSGRQFSNSRSEMNVSTLELGDSALYLCASRGGAANTGELFFGEGSRLTVL.

This clonotype was found a few times. The V gene is TRBV6-5, the J gene TRBJ1-2; D gene uncertain. CDR1 MNHEY and CDR2 SVGAGI come from the germline V gene. V was shortened by 2 bases and J by 6 bases, with 10 bases between the two germline ends. This CDR3 contains 13 residues. In nucleotides, the CDR3 is TGTGCCAGCAGTTACCTGGCAGATGATGGCTACACCTTC. Its protein is CASSYLADDGYTF.

This clonotype appeared many times. V is TRBV19 and J is TRBJ1-1, with 9 bases lining up with TRBD1. The V gene end was trimmed by 4 bases and the J gene end by 1 base; junction bases not matched to a gene: 4. Germline assignment: CDR1 LNHDA and CDR2 SQIVND (reference sequence). CDR3 length equals 15 residues. This CDR3 reads CASSTPDRGNTEAFF. As DNA, the CDR3 is TGTGCCAGTAGTACCCCGGACAGGGGGAACACTGAAGCTTTCTTT.

In its sample, this clonotype was seen a few times. The V and J genes are TRBV5-4 and TRBJ2-3; 8 bases line up with TRBD2. Germline-derived CDR1 and CDR2 are SGHNT and YYREEE (reference sequence). This CDR3 contains 15 residues. With V trimmed by 5 bases and J by 2 bases, 7 bases remained unmatched. This CDR3 reads CASRASGGHTDTQYF. CDR3 sequence (DNA): TGTGCCAGCAGAGCGAGCGGGGGCCACACAGATACGCAGTATTTT.

This clonotype was counted at least ten times. The chain uses TRBV15 and TRBJ1-2; 8 nucleotides match TRBD1. Germline CDR1 reads LNHNV; CDR2 reads YYDKDF (reference sequence). The ends lost 0 bases at V and 4 bases at J; junction bases unmatched: 10. The CDR3 length is 17 residues. The CDR3 DNA follows: TGTGCCACCAGCAGAGATCATTCCCGGGACAGGTCCTATGGCTACACCTTC. Translated, it gives CATSRDHSRDRSYGYTF.

The gene calls are TRBV6-6 and TRBJ1-4, with 10 bases lining up with TRBD1. The germline V gene encodes CDR1 MNHNY and CDR2 SVGAGI (reference sequence). The trim removed 5 bases at V and 3 bases at J, leaving 9 bases unmatched. This CDR3 spans 17 amino acids. CDR3 amino acids: CASSPGQGFLANEKLFF. CDR3 nucleotide sequence: TGTGCCAGCAGTCCGGGACAGGGGTTCTTGGCTAATGAAAAACTGTTTTTT.

The chain has TRBV12-3 or TRBV12-4 and TRBJ1-2; 7 bases agree with TRBD1. CDR3 length equals 12 residues. The J segment lost 8 bases and the V segment lost 8 bases, leaving 8 bases of the junction unmatched. The CDR3 DNA reads as TGTGCCAGCGGTAGAACAGGGGAAGGCTACACCTTC. This encodes CASGRTGEGYTF.

This clonotype was detected many times. V and J are TRBV5-1 and TRBJ1-1; no firm D call. Looked up from germline, CDR1 is SGHRS and CDR2 is YFSETQ. CDR3 length equals 11 residues. Deletions cut 6 bases from V and 1 base from J, with 4 bases between. DNA for the CDR3: TGCGCCAGCACCTCGAACACTGAAGCTTTCTTT. Residues: CASTSNTEAFF.

This clonotype was recorded at least ten times. The chain recombines TRBV10-3 with TRBJ1-2, with 8 bases fitting TRBD1. The CDR3 totals 15 residues. Germline assignment: CDR1 ENHRY and CDR2 SYGVKD. The V and J ends lost 10 bases and 1 base, in that order; junction bases with no gene match: 11. As DNA, the CDR3 is TGTGCCACGCTGGGAGGACAGGGCCTTAACTATGGCTACACCTTC. Protein: CATLGGQGLNYGYTF.

This clonotype came up many times. The genes are TRBV29-1 and TRBJ2-5; either TRBD1 or TRBD2 may supply D (6 bases each). The CDR3 has 15 amino acids. Germline values: CDR1 SQVTM, CDR2 ANQGSEA. V was pared by 4 bases and J by 1 base, with 16 bases between. CDR3 loop: CSVVEVGGSQETQYF. CDR3 nucleotides: TGCAGCGTTGTAGAGGTGGGGGGCTCCCAAGAGACCCAGTACTTC. Full variable domain (remainder filled in from reference TRBV29-1 and TRBJ2-5): SAVISQKPSRDICQRGTSLTIQCQVDSQVTMMFWYRQQPGQSLTLIATANQGSEATYESGFVIDKFPISRPNLTFSTLTVSNMSPEDSSIYLCSVVEVGGSQETQYFGPGTRLLVL.

The V and J genes are TRBV3-1 and TRBJ2-1; TRBD1 matches at 9 bases. Per the germline V gene, CDR1 is LGHDT and CDR2 is YNNKEL (reference sequence). The V gene end was trimmed by 5 bases and the J gene end by 7 bases; junction bases not matched to a gene: 3. This CDR3 has 13 amino acids. CDR3 sequence: CASSSGQGNEQFF. CDR3 DNA: TGTGCCAGCAGCAGTGGACAGGGGAATGAGCAGTTCTTC.

This chain connects TRBV3-1 to TRBJ1-6; maybe TRBD1 (5 bases). Per the germline V gene, CDR1 is LGHDT and CDR2 is YNNKEL (reference sequence). V was pared by 0 bases and J by 7 bases, with 10 bases between. The CDR3 contains 15 residues. Here the CDR3 reads CASSQDGWGNSPLHF. CDR3 bases: TGTGCCAGCAGCCAAGATGGGTGGGGCAATTCACCCCTCCACTTT.

This clonotype was observed at least ten times. This chain links TRBV11-3 with TRBJ2-2, with a tentative D call TRBD2 (5 bases). Trimming pared 6 bases from V and 6 bases from J, leaving 20 bases between. The CDR3 runs to 16 residues. Germline V gene sequence: CDR1 SGHNT, CDR2 YENEEA. The DNA for the CDR3 is TGTGCCAGCAGATTACCCCCCCCGGGGTCATCCGGGGAGCTGTTTTTT. Protein sequence: CASRLPPPGSSGELFF.

The J gene is TRBJ2-2, the V gene TRBV20-1; TRBD2 matches at 11 bases. Trimming cost V 6 bases and J 1 base; bases outside gene matches: 7. The CDR3 is 16 amino acids. Per the germline V gene, CDR1 is DFQATT and CDR2 is SNEGSKA (reference sequence). For the CDR3, the DNA is TGCAGTGCAACCGGGACTAGCGGATGGAACACCGGGGAGCTGTTTTTT. This sequence encodes CSATGTSGWNTGELFF.

This clonotype was counted only a few times. The chain recombines TRBV27 with TRBJ1-4; D not resolved. CDR3 size: 15 residues. Germline V gene sequence: CDR1 MNHEY, CDR2 SMNVEV (reference sequence). Trimming left V 7 bases short and J 4 bases short, with 16 bases between. The CDR3 here is CASTRFSGVNEKLFF. CDR3 coding DNA: TGTGCCAGCACCCGGTTCTCCGGGGTTAATGAAAAACTGTTTTTT.

This clonotype was recorded at least ten times. V usage is TRBV6-2 or TRBV6-3 and J usage is TRBJ2-5; 10 positions match TRBD2. CDR1 and CDR2 (germline): MNHEY, SVGEGT. CDR3 size: 15 residues. The V and J ends lost 5 bases and 0 bases, in that order; junction bases with no gene match: 3. The DNA for the CDR3 is TGTGCCAGCAGTCCCAGCGGGGGGGACCAAGAGACCCAGTACTTC. Translated: CASSPSGGDQETQYF.

Worth noting for this clonotype: A much larger clone sits a single nucleotide away, making a read error possible. This chain connects TRBV2 to TRBJ2-1, with D unresolved. Germline assignment: CDR1 SNHLY and CDR2 FYNNEI. V dropped 4 bases and J dropped 10 bases, with 14 bases sitting between them. This CDR3 contains 13 residues. The CDR3 reads CASSGRLVWEQFF. CDR3 coding DNA: TGTGCCAGCAGTGGGCGGTTGGTGTGGGAGCAGTTCTTC.

This clonotype has ten or more counts. The genes are TRBV19 and TRBJ2-7; TRBD1 matches at 7 bases. The germline CDR1 and CDR2 sequences are LNHDA and SQIVND (reference sequence). The CDR3 contains 17 residues. V gave up 11 bases and J gave up 3 bases; unmatched junction bases: 22. The CDR3 loop is CASQPGQRNAGLYEQYF. CDR3 coding DNA: TGTGCCTCCCAGCCGGGACAGCGAAATGCGGGCCTCTACGAGCAGTACTTC.

In this sample, this clonotype turned up many times. The gene calls are TRBV11-2 and TRBJ2-3, with D tentatively TRBD2 (6 bases). The CDR3 runs to 16 residues. V lost 1 base to trimming and J lost 0 bases, with 11 bases between them. CDR1 is SGHAT, CDR2 FQNNGV, per germline. Here the CDR3 reads CASSLVGGDSTDTQYF. DNA of the CDR3: TGTGCCAGCAGCTTAGTGGGCGGGGACAGCACAGATACGCAGTATTTT.

A note on this clonotype: A single base separates this from a much larger clone, so it may be a read error. The chain carries TRBV11-2 and TRBJ2-3; no clear D. The V end lost 5 bases, the J end lost 3 bases, and 15 bases lay between the germline ends. The CDR3 sequence is 15 residues long. Germline CDR1 and CDR2: SGHAT and FQNNGV. Here the CDR3 DNA reads TGTGCCAGCAGCCCTAGGATAGGGTTAACAGATACGCAGTATTTT. Its translation is CASSPRIGLTDTQYF.

This clonotype came up a few times. The chain recombines TRBV7-9 with TRBJ2-1; TRBD1 agrees at 9 bases. The ends lost 5 bases at V and 5 bases at J; junction bases unmatched: 7. CDR3 length: 15 amino acids. Germline CDR1 SEHNR, CDR2 FQNEAQ (reference sequence). The CDR3 spells CASSPTGGLDNEQFF. The DNA of the CDR3 is TGTGCCAGCAGCCCGACAGGGGGGCTGGACAATGAGCAGTTCTTC.

Ten or more counts support this clonotype. The V gene is TRBV19, the J gene TRBJ1-2; D is possibly TRBD1 (5 bases). V was cut by 3 bases and J by 3 bases, with 17 bases left in between. This CDR3 comprises 16 residues. Germline V CDR1 and CDR2: LNHDA, SQIVND (reference sequence). CDR3 sequence: CASSISGSGGDYGYTF. The CDR3 nucleotides are TGTGCCAGTAGTATTAGCGGTTCGGGGGGAGACTATGGCTACACCTTC.